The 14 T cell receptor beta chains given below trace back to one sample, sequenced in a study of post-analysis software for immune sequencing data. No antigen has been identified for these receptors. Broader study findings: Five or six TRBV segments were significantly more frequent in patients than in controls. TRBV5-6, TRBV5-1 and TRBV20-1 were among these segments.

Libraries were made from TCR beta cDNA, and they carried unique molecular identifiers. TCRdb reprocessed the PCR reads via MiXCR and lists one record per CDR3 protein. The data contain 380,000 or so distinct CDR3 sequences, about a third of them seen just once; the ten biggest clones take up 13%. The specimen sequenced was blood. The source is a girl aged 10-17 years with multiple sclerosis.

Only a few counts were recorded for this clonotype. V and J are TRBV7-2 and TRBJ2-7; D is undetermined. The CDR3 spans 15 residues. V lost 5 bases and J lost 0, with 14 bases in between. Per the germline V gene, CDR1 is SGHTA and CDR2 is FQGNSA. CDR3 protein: CASSPLRVSSYEQYF. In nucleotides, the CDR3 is TGTGCCAGCAGCCCACTTCGCGTGAGCTCCTACGAGCAGTACTTC.

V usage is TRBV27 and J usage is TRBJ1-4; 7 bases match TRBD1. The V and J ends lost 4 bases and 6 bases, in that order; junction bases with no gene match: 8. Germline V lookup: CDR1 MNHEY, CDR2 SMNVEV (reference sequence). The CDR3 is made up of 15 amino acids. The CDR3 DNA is TGTGCCAGCAGTTCCTACAGGGGAGAGGATGAAAAACTGTTTTTT. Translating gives CASSSYRGEDEKLFF.

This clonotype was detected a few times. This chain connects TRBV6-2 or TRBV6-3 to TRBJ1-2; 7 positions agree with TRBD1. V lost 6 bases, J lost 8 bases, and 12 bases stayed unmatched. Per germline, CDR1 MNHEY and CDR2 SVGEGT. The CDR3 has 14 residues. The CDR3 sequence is CASRAGTAIWGYTF. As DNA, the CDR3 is TGTGCCAGCAGAGCCGGGACAGCCATCTGGGGCTACACCTTC.

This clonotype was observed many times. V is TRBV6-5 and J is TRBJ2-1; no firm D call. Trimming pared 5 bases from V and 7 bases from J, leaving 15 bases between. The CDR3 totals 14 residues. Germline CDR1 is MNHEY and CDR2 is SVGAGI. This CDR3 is CASSGSYGSNEQFF. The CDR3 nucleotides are TGTGCCAGCAGTGGCTCCTATGGCTCAAATGAGCAGTTCTTC.

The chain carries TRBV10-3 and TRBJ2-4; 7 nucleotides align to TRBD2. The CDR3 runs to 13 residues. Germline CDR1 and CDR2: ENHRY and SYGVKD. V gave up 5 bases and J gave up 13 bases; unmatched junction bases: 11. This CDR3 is CAISQSDRGGQYF. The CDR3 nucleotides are TGTGCCATCAGTCAGAGCGATAGGGGAGGGCAGTACTTC.

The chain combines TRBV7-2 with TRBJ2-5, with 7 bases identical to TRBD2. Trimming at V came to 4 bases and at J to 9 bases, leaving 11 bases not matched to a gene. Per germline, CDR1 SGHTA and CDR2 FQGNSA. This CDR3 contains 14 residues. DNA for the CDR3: TGTGCCAGCAGCTCCTCACTGGGACTATCGGCCCAGTACTTC. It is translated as CASSSSLGLSAQYF.

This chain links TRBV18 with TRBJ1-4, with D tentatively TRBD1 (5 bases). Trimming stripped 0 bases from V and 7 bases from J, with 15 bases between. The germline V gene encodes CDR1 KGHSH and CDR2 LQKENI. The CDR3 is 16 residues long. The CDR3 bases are TGTGCCAGCTCACCACCGAAAGGGGACCAAGGTGAAAAACTGTTTTTT. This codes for CASSPPKGDQGEKLFF. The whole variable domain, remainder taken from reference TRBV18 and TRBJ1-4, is NAGVMQNPRHLVRRRGQEARLRCSPMKGHSHVYWYRQLPEEGLKFMVYLQKENIIDESGMPKERFSAEFPKEGPSILRIQQVVRGDSAAYFCASSPPKGDQGEKLFFGSGTQLSVL.

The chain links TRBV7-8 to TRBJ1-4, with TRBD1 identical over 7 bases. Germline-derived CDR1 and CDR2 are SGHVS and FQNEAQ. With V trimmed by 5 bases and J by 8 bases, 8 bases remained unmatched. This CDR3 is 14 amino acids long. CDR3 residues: CASSTRDRGEKLFF. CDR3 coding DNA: TGTGCCAGCAGCACCCGGGACAGAGGAGAAAAACTGTTTTTT.

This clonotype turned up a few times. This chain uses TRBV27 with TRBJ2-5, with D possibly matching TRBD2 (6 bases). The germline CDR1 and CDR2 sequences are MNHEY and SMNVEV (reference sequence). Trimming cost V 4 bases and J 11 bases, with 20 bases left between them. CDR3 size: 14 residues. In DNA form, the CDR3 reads TGTGCCAGCAGTTCCAGGAGGGGCAGGGAGGAGCAGTACTTC. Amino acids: CASSSRRGREEQYF.

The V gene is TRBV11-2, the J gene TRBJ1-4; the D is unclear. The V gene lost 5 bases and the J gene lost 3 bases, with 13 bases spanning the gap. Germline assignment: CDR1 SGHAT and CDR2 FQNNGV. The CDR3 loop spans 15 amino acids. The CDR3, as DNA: TGTGCCAGCAGCGCCGCGCGTGGGCCTAATGAAAAACTGTTTTTT. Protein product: CASSAARGPNEKLFF.

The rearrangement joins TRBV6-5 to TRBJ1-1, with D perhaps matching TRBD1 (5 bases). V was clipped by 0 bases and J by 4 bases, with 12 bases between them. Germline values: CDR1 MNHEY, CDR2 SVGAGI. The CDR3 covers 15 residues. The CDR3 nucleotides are TGTGCCAGCAGTTACTCGCGGCGGGGACTCACTGAAGCTTTCTTT. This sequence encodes CASSYSRRGLTEAFF.

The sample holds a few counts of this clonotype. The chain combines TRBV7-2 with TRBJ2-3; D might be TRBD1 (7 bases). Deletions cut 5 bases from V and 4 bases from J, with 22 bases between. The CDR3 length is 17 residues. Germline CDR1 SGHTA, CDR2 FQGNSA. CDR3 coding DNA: TGTGCCAGCAGCCCCCTGGGCGGGACAGTGGGACCAGATACGCAGTATTTT. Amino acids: CASSPLGGTVGPDTQYF.

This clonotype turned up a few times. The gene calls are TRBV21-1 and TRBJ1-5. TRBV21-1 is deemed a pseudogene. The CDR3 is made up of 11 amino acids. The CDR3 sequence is CASSSYQPQHF. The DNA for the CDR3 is TGTGCCAGCAGCAGTTATCAGCCCCAGCATTTT.

CDR3 sequence (DNA): TGCGCCAGCAGCGTATCAGGGGACACTGAAGCTTTCTTT. Amino acids: CASSVSGDTEAFF. This chain links TRBV5-1 with TRBJ1-1, with a tentative D call TRBD1 (6 bases). V gave up 4 bases and J gave up 3 bases, with 10 bases separating them. From germline, CDR1 is SGHRS and CDR2 YFSETQ. The CDR3 is 13 residues long.